This TCR beta chain was captured in a study of early T cells in non-severe SARS-CoV-2 infection (dated by TCRdb to about 2021). About the study as a whole: TCR sequencing used bulk RNA from unsorted whole blood, so alpha and beta chains could not be paired.

The library was obtained by 5' RACE. Sequencing was performed on a NextSeq 500. Unique molecular identifiers were attached to individual cDNA molecules in the TCR library protocol so that sequencing error and PCR bias could be corrected. Sequencing covered both TCR alpha and beta chains, and within each sample the abundances of alpha and beta sequences were tightly co-correlated. Per the authors' processing: Decombinator V4 was used to annotate the V gene, J gene and CDR3 of the TCR sequences. Expanded TCRs were defined as changing significantly between any two time points under a Poisson model with p below 0.0001. TCR abundances were normalised to the total number of TCRs sequenced in each sample and reported as counts per million. TRAV1-2 paired with TRAJ12, TRAJ20 or TRAJ33 defined MAIT TCRs, while TRAV10 paired with TRAJ18 defined iNKT TCRs. A search of VDJdb, accessed on 1 November 2021, was run for TCRs annotated to CMV, EBV and SARS-CoV-2, with TCRs annotated for multiple antigens excluded. In-frame beta chains were kept once TCRdb had trimmed the public reads at Q25 with fastp and called clones with MiXCR. Each record represents a unique CDR3 protein, reported with the most common genes and DNA among its rows. The V and J calls and clone size are TCRdb's, not the authors'. The sample records 45,000 or so distinct CDR3 sequences, under 7.5% of which are singletons. The leading ten clones occupy 6.5% to 9.5% of the sample.

V drops 4 bases and J drops 7 bases, leaving 11 bases in between. Based on the germline V gene, the CDR1 and CDR2 sequences are MNHEY and SVGAGI. The CDR3 measures 14 amino acids from cysteine to phenylalanine. Only the CDR3 part of the read is kept: 42 bases, read in frame from the first base. In this sample, this clonotype turned up many times. The clone's antigen remains unknown. No much larger clone exists at a distance of one base, and base qualities are not known. The paper as a whole reports these results and caveats: VDJdb matching was skewed toward anti-spike CD8 responses and likely underestimated virus-specific expansions by missing private and CD4 specificities.

The study was a case-control design nested within a healthcare worker cohort in London, UK, with weekly nasopharyngeal swab PCR tests and blood sampling. Healthcare workers were recruited between 23 and 31 March 2020, during the week of the UK lockdown, and were followed weekly for up to roughly 15 weeks. The chain links TRBV6-5 with TRBJ1-6; no confident D gene assignment can be made. What was sequenced was whole blood. The receptor was isolated from an adult who was a healthcare worker with PCR-confirmed SARS-CoV-2 infection or an uninfected control (not recorded which). The bases read TGTGCCAGCAGTTGGAGTACACCAAATTCACCCCTCCACTTT. The encoded protein is CASSWSTPNSPLHF.